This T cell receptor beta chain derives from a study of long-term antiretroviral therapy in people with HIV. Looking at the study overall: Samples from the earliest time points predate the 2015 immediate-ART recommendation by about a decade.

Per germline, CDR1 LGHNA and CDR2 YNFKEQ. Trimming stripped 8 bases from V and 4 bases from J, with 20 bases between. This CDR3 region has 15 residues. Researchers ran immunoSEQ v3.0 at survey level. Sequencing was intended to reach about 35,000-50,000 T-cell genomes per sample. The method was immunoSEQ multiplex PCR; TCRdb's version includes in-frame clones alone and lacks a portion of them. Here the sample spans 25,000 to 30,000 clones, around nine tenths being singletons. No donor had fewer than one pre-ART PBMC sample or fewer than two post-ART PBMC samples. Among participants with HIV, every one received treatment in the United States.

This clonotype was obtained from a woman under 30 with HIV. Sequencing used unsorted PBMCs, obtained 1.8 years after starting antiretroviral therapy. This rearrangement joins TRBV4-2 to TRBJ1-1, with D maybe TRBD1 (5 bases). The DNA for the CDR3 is TGTGCCAGCGGGGGGTCGGGGCGGATGGGCACTGAAGCTTTCTTT. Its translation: CASGGSGRMGTEAFF.